A selection of T cell receptor beta chains follows, all from one sample in a study of blood T cell repertoires in COVID-19. Assay: immunoSEQ multiplex PCR; the TCRdb copy retains only in-frame clones and omits some. The table lists about 500,000 clones, roughly nine tenths of them singletons. The sequencing input was peripheral blood. The origin of the receptors is a young man with COVID-19, enrolled during active disease. Each CDR3 is given with its conserved first and last residue.

j_call v_call cdr3_aa
TRBJ2-3 TRBV24-1 CATSDRAGTSGRATDTQYF
TRBJ2-3 TRBV29-1 CSVEQVLRTDTQYF
TRBJ1-2 TRBV19 CASSIITEGGYTF
TRBJ1-4 TRBV19 CASTSGTGSEKLFF
TRBJ1-1 TRBV24-1 CAPSPDRVSEAFF
TRBJ2-1 TRBV5-8 CASSSGSRGYNEQFF
TRBJ1-2 TRBV2 CASSFLRSGLDGYTF
TRBJ2-3 TRBV4-1 CASSQDVATGGLDTQYF
TRBJ2-1 TRBV11-3 CASSARDRGKSEQFF
TRBJ1-1 TRBV30 CAWSAMGRNTEAFF
TRBJ2-5 TRBV3-1/TRBV3-2 CASSPTSGRKETQYF
TRBJ2-1 TRBV5-1 CASSLGLAVVDEQFF
TRBJ2-7 TRBV12-5 CASGLVLSRDYEQYF
TRBJ2-7 TRBV3-1/TRBV3-2 CASSRWDRRYEQYF
TRBJ1-3 TRBV7-9 CASSPLGLNSGNTIYF
TRBJ1-6 TRBV30 CACRDRAGLAVGSPLHF
TRBJ1-2 TRBV3-1/TRBV3-2 CASSHSGEGPYGYTF
TRBJ1-1 TRBV7-8 CASSSYSGGGMNTEAFF
TRBJ1-1 TRBV7-2 CASSPRQGRTEAFF
TRBJ2-3 TRBV5-1 CASSYPPGLAGADTQYF
TRBJ1-2 TRBV12-2 CASRSTGAAGYTF
TRBJ1-5 TRBV5-1 CASSLGGDYQPQHF
TRBJ1-3 TRBV7-9 CASSLALPVTGNTIYF
TRBJ1-2 TRBV6-1 CASSDARTGLLNYGYTF
TRBJ1-2 TRBV6-5 CASRPTGGNYGYTF
TRBJ2-1 TRBV11-3 CASSLTGTSGYYNEQFF
TRBJ1-5 TRBV5-5 CASSLAFVAGLQPQHF
TRBJ1-4 TRBV6-4 CASSLGQGAKKLFF
TRBJ2-1 TRBV7-3 CASSFSGMNNEQFF
TRBJ2-7 TRBV29-1 CSVGPRQSSYEQYF
TRBJ2-7 TRBV2 CASLAGGLFEQYF
TRBJ1-1 TRBV11-2 CASSLGGGAFF
TRBJ1-2 TRBV5-1 CASSIGLGTGINYGYTF
TRBJ2-5 TRBV20-1 CSASKLAGQYQETQYF
TRBJ2-7 TRBV11-3 CASSLVSGIYEQYF
TRBJ1-4 TRBV18 CASSSLTGSGEKLFF
TRBJ2-3 TRBV18 CASSSTSGRTDTQYF
TRBJ2-5 TRBV7-2 CASSLVLRWGQGGETQYF
TRBJ1-1 TRBV20-1 CSASLEGMNTEAFF
TRBJ2-5 TRBV15 CATSSPGQGLYETQYF
TRBJ2-2 TRBV19 CASSELAGATGELFF
TRBJ1-2 TRBV2 CASSLRSYHGYTF
TRBJ2-3 TRBV11-2 CASSLGRMRTDTQYF
TRBJ2-7 TRBV3-1/TRBV3-2 CASSQGSGGFYEQYF
TRBJ2-3 TRBV7-9 CASSLRGVSTQYF
TRBJ1-3 TRBV21-1 CASSKMTTDSGNTIYF
TRBJ2-7 TRBV18 CASSLSFTYEQYF
TRBJ2-5 TRBV5-1 CASSPGTSETQYF
TRBJ1-3 TRBV2 CASSEVRGKGNTIYF
TRBJ2-7 TRBV13 CASSLASGSLEQYF
TRBJ2-7 TRBV4-1 CASSHTDLPVWESYEQYF
TRBJ2-2 TRBV24-1 CATSPYTGELFF
TRBJ1-5 TRBV15 CATSRDLGQANQPQHF
TRBJ2-7 TRBV4-1 CASSQAHGTGGPFYEQYF
TRBJ1-1 TRBV10-1 CASSEEPNTEAFF
TRBJ2-2 TRBV5-1 CASRPRNTGELFF
TRBJ2-3 TRBV2 CASKSDGGARGEQYF
TRBJ2-1 TRBV6-5 CASSRTGISYNEQFF
TRBJ1-5 TRBV19 CASKSGVGSQPQHF
TRBJ1-5 TRBV18 CASSLTGAGNQPQHF